A selection of T cell receptor beta chains follows, all from one sample in a study of cytomegalovirus exposure and HLA in healthy donors. Measured with immunoSEQ multiplex PCR; TCRdb has only the in-frame clones, and not every one. The table shows some 140,000 clones, with 60% to 75% occurring only once. The specimen was PBMCs. All receptors come from a human donor in good health. Each CDR3 is given with its conserved first and last residue. A D gene is named only where the DNA matches it firmly. Rows may omit the clone size; those that give it use once, few, many or a size class.

>.|few|TRBJ2-1|TRBV7-2
TGTGCCAGCAGCTTAGTGCGGAATGAGCAGTTCTTC
CASSLVRNEQFF
>TRBD1|once|TRBJ2-1|TRBV28
TGTGCCAGCAGGTTAGGGACAGATTACAATGAGCAGTTCTTC
CASRLGTDYNEQFF
>TRBD1|few|TRBJ2-7|TRBV19
TGTGCCAGTAGTATCCGGGACAGGCCCTACGAGCAGTACTTC
CASSIRDRPYEQYF
>TRBD1|.|TRBJ2-1|TRBV27
TGTGCCAGCAGTCCAGGGACAGGGGAAGCCCCCAATGAGCAGTTCTTC
CASSPGTGEAPNEQFF
>.|once|TRBJ2-1|TRBV6-4
TGTGCCAGCAGTGACTCGGTAGGAGAGGGTTCCTACAATGAGCAGTTCTTC
CASSDSVGEGSYNEQFF
>TRBD1|.|TRBJ2-2|TRBV7-3
TGTGCCAGCAGCCCCCATCAGGGGGTGTACGGGGAGCTGTTTTTT
CASSPHQGVYGELFF
>.|few|TRBJ1-2|TRBV7-9
TGTGCCAGCAGCTTAGAGTCGCTAACCGCGGCTGGCTACACCTTC
CASSLESLTAAGYTF
>TRBD2|few|TRBJ2-7|TRBV5-6
TGTGCCAGCAGCTTGGAGACTAGCGGGATATCCTACGAGCAGTACTTC
CASSLETSGISYEQYF
>.|.|TRBJ2-3|TRBV18
TGTGCCAGCTCCCCTAGACTAGGGGCCTCCACAGATACGCAGTATTTT
CASSPRLGASTDTQYF
>TRBD1|few|TRBJ1-1|TRBV19
TGTGCCAGTAGTATCCGGACAGGGCCGAACACTGAAGCTTTCTTT
CASSIRTGPNTEAFF
>TRBD1|few|TRBJ1-2|TRBV18
TGTGCCAGCTCACCCCGGACAGGGAACTATGGCTACACCTTC
CASSPRTGNYGYTF
>TRBD2|.|TRBJ2-3|TRBV5-4
TGTGCCAGCAGACCTCCGGGACTAGAGGTTTCGGATACGCAGTATTTT
CASRPPGLEVSDTQYF
>.|.|TRBJ2-3|TRBV4-3
TGCGCCAGCAGCCTACGGGGCACAGATACGCAGTATTTT
CASSLRGTDTQYF
>TRBD1|.|TRBJ2-2|TRBV2
TGTGCCAGAGGACAGGGGGGGAACACCGGGGAGCTGTTTTTT
CARGQGGNTGELFF
>TRBD1|once|TRBJ2-1|TRBV11-2
TGTGCCAGCAGCCAAGGGACAGGGGGCTTTTGGGGCAATGAGCAGTTCTTC
CASSQGTGGFWGNEQFF
>.|.|TRBJ2-1|TRBV9
TGTGCCAGCAGCGTAGCAGGGGCGATCTACAATGAGCAGTTCTTC
CASSVAGAIYNEQFF
>.|.|TRBJ1-1|TRBV4-1
TGCGCCAGCAGCCAACCCAGGGTTCCCACTGAAGCTTTCTTT
CASSQPRVPTEAFF
>.|.|TRBJ2-5|TRBV7-2
TGTGCCAGCAGCTTAAGCGGAGAAGAGACCCAGTACTTC
CASSLSGEETQYF
>TRBD2|.|TRBJ2-1|TRBV9
TGTGCCAGCAGCGTTGGACGGGGGACTAGCGGGAGATTGTCCAATGAGCAGTTCTTC
CASSVGRGTSGRLSNEQFF
>.|.|TRBJ1-1|TRBV2
TGTGCCAGCAGTGAACGGGGCGGGAGGGACACTGAAGCTTTCTTT
CASSERGGRDTEAFF
>TRBD1|.|TRBJ2-7|TRBV10-3
TGTGCCATCAGTGGACAGGGGAGACTTAACGAGCAGTACTTC
CAISGQGRLNEQYF
>.|.|TRBJ1-2|TRBV7-9
TGTGCCAGCGGCGGGCAGGCCCCTTGGGGCTACACCTTC
CASGGQAPWGYTF
>TRBD2|.|TRBJ2-1|TRBV10-3
TGTGCCATCGGGCGGGCTAGCGGGGGCAATGAGCAGTTCTTC
CAIGRASGGNEQFF
>.|.|TRBJ1-2|TRBV5-1
TGCGCCAGCAGCTTGGATGGACTGATCGGCTACACCTTC
CASSLDGLIGYTF
>TRBD2|few|TRBJ2-5|TRBV5-4
TGTGCCACCACGAGGGGCGGGAGCGAAGAGACCCAGTACTTC
CATTRGGSEETQYF
>.|.|TRBJ2-1|TRBV5-1
TGCGCCAGCAGCGTGACAGGCGCCGAGTACAATGAGCAGTTCTTC
CASSVTGAEYNEQFF
>TRBD2|.|TRBJ2-3|TRBV6-1
TGTGCCAGCAGTGAAGATCTAGCGGGAGGGTCGCCAACTGGCACAGATACGCAGTATTTT
CASSEDLAGGSPTGTDTQYF
>.|.|TRBJ1-1|TRBV19
TGTGCCAGTCGACGGGGGAACACTGAAGCTTTCTTT
CASRRGNTEAFF
>TRBD2|.|TRBJ2-1|TRBV7-7
TGTGCTAGCAGCCCGACTAGCGGGATGTGGGATGAGCAGTTCTTC
CASSPTSGMWDEQFF
>.|.|TRBJ2-5|TRBV27
TGTGCCAGCAGTCTGAGCGAACAAGAGACCCAGTACTTC
CASSLSEQETQYF
>TRBD2|few|TRBJ2-3|TRBV5-1
TGCGCCAGCAGCTTGGGAGCTAGCGGGATCACAGATACGCAGTATTTT
CASSLGASGITDTQYF
>TRBD2|.|TRBJ2-5|TRBV28
TGTGCCAGCAGTTCCCAGCGGGGGGGCCGGGAGACCCAGTACTTC
CASSSQRGGRETQYF
>.|.|TRBJ2-7|TRBV19
TGTGCCAGTAGTATAGATACAGCCACATCCTACGAGCAGTACTTC
CASSIDTATSYEQYF
>TRBD1|few|TRBJ1-1|TRBV7-2
TGTGCCAGCAGCTTAGACAGGGGGCGAGTGAACACTGAAGCTTTCTTT
CASSLDRGRVNTEAFF
>TRBD1|few|TRBJ2-3|TRBV15
TGTGCCACCAGCAGAGAACCGACAGGGACCGCAGATACGCAGTATTTT
CATSREPTGTADTQYF
>TRBD1|.|TRBJ2-7|TRBV2
TGTGCCAGCAGCCTAACACCGAGGACAGGGCGCAACGAGCAGTACTTC
CASSLTPRTGRNEQYF
>.|.|TRBJ1-1|TRBV5-5
TGTGCCAGCAGCCCTCTACCCAACACTGAAGCTTTCTTT
CASSPLPNTEAFF
>TRBD2|.|TRBJ2-1|TRBV9
TGTGCCAGCAGCGTAGGGGGTAGCGGGAGGGACGAGCAGTTCTTC
CASSVGGSGRDEQFF
>.|.|TRBJ2-1|TRBV7-2
TGTGCCAGCAGCTCAAGACCCCGAATTGGAGGGAGAAATGAGCAGTTCTTC
CASSSRPRIGGRNEQFF
>TRBD2|.|TRBJ2-3|TRBV5-1
TGCGCCAGCAGCCCGGGACTAGCGGGAATTATAGATACGCAGTATTTT
CASSPGLAGIIDTQYF
>.|few|TRBJ2-5|TRBV12-5
TGTGCTAGTGGCCTCGGAGCGATGGGGACCCAGTACTTC
CASGLGAMGTQYF
>.|.|TRBJ2-2|TRBV19
TGTGCCAGTAGTATTGTCGCGAACACCGGGGAGCTGTTTTTT
CASSIVANTGELFF
>TRBD2|few|TRBJ2-3|TRBV5-6
TGTGCCAGCAGCTTGTATGGGACTAGCGGGAGAGTTGATACGCAGTATTTT
CASSLYGTSGRVDTQYF
>TRBD1|.|TRBJ2-7|TRBV15
TGTGCCACCAGCAGAGATTTTGGACAGGGTTCCTTACGAGTCTACGAGCAGTACTTC
CATSRDFGQGSLRVYEQYF
>.|.|TRBJ2-3|TRBV6-1
TGTGCCAGCAGTGAAGTCTACACAGATACGCAGTATTTT
CASSEVYTDTQYF